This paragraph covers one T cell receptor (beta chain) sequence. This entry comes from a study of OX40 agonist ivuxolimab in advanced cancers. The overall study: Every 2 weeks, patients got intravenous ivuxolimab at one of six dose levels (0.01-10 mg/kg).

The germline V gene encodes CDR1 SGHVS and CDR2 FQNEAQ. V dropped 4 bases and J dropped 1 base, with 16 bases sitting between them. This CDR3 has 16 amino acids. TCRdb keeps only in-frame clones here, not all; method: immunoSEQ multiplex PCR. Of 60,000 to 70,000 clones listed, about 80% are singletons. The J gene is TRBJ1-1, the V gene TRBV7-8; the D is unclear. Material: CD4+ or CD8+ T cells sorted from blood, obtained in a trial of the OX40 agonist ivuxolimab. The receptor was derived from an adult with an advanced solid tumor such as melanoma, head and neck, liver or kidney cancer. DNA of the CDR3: TGTGCCAGCAGCTCCCGCGGGCAGGTGGGGAACACTGAAGCTTTCTTT. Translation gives CASSSRGQVGNTEAFF. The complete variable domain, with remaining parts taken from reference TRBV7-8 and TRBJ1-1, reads GAGVSQSPRYKVAKRGQDVALRCDPISGHVSLFWYQQALGQGPEFLTYFQNEAQLDKSGLPSDRFFAERPEGSVSTLKIQRTQQEDSAVYLCASSSRGQVGNTEAFFGQGTRLTVV.